The 8 T cell receptor beta chains below come from one sample, sequenced in a study of cytomegalovirus exposure and HLA in healthy donors (dated by TCRdb to 2015 to 2018). The library came from the immunoSEQ multiplex PCR assay. The multiplex PCR relied on a mix of 60 forward primers for TCR Vbeta segments and 13 reverse primers for TCR Jbeta segments. TCRdb obtained this table from immuneACCESS and retained in-frame rearrangements with V and J assigned. These tables miss some clones; where compared with another copy, unresolved V genes account for less than half of the shortfall, and the remainder is unexplained. The sample has 150,000 to 200,000 clones on record, around three quarters of them singletons. Around 4.8% of the sample is in the top ten clones. The sequencing input was PBMCs. The source is a woman aged 25 to 39 in good health and CMV-seropositive.

This rearrangement joins TRBV14 to TRBJ1-5; 8 bases agree with TRBD1. V was pared by 0 bases and J by 0 bases, with 7 bases of the junction left unmatched. This CDR3 spans 18 amino acids. The germline V gene has CDR1 SGHDN and CDR2 FVKESK. CDR3: CASSQDSRDRNSNQPQHF. In DNA form, the CDR3 reads TGTGCCAGCAGCCAAGATTCTCGGGACAGGAATAGCAATCAGCCCCAGCATTTT.

The V call is TRBV15, the J call TRBJ2-1; a possible D gene is TRBD2 (6 bases). The germline V and J ends were trimmed by 0 bases and 9 bases, with 9 bases remaining between them. Germline V gene sequence: CDR1 LNHNV, CDR2 YYDKDF (reference sequence). The CDR3 length is 13 residues. CDR3 loop: CATSRDGRGEQFF. The CDR3, as DNA: TGTGCCACCAGCAGAGATGGGCGGGGTGAGCAGTTCTTC.

V usage is TRBV12-5 and J usage is TRBJ1-2; 10 bases agree with TRBD1. V lost 0 bases, J lost 4 bases, and 5 bases stayed unmatched. CDR1 and CDR2 from the germline V gene are LGHNT and FRNRAP. This CDR3 contains 16 residues. This CDR3 reads CASGLVLDRGAYGYTF. The CDR3 region has the DNA TGTGCTAGTGGTTTGGTACTGGACAGGGGGGCCTATGGCTACACCTTC.

The J gene is TRBJ2-7, the V gene TRBV19; 8 nucleotides agree with TRBD1. CDR1 and CDR2 (germline): LNHDA, SQIVND (reference sequence). V trimming: 2 bases; J trimming: 1 base; junction bases outside the gene matches: 7. This CDR3 comprises 16 residues. CDR3: CASSISVTGASYEQYF. The CDR3 coding sequence is TGTGCCAGTAGTATATCCGTGACAGGGGCATCCTACGAGCAGTACTTC.

The CDR3 DNA reads as TGTGCCAGCAGCACGACAGGGGGATATGGCTACACCTTC. Its translation is CASSTTGGYGYTF. V usage is TRBV5-4 and J usage is TRBJ1-2, with TRBD1 matching 9 bases. CDR3 length equals 13 residues. The germline CDR1 and CDR2 sequences are SGHNT and YYREEE (reference sequence). The ends lost 4 bases at V and 5 bases at J; junction bases unmatched: 3.

The chain carries TRBV4-1 and TRBJ1-5; D unresolved. The germline V gene encodes CDR1 MGHRA and CDR2 YSYEKL. V lost 1 base to trimming and J lost 1 base, with 8 bases between them. The CDR3 extends over 15 amino acids. DNA for the CDR3: TGCGCCAGCAGCCAAGCTCGGTTGAGCAATCAGCCCCAGCATTTT. This translates into CASSQARLSNQPQHF.

The V gene is TRBV29-1, the J gene TRBJ1-3; a weak D match, TRBD1 (6 bases). CDR3 size: 12 residues. Germline-derived CDR1 and CDR2 are SQVTM and ANQGSEA. Trimming removed 2 bases at V and 6 bases at J, with 8 bases between. The CDR3 reads CSVETGINTIYF. CDR3 sequence (DNA): TGCAGCGTTGAAACAGGGATAAACACCATATATTTT.

J is TRBJ1-3 and V is TRBV4-1, with 7 positions matching TRBD1. The CDR3 has 15 residues. J gave up 4 bases and V 3 bases, and 6 bases lay outside the gene matches. Germline-derived CDR1 and CDR2 are MGHRA and YSYEKL. The CDR3 sequence is CASSQPRDRGNTIYF. The CDR3 DNA reads TGCGCCAGCAGCCAGCCCCGGGACAGAGGAAACACCATATATTTT.